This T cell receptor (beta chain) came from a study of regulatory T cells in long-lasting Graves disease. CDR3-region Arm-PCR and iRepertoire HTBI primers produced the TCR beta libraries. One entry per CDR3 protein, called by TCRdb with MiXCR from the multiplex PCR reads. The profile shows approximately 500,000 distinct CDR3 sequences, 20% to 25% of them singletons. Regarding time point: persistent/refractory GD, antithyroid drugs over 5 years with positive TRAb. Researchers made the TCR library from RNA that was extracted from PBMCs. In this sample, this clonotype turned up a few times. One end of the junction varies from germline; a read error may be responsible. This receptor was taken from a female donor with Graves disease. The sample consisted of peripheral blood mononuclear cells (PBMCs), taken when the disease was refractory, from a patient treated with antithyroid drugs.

The CDR3: CAWVPGFGTTEASF. CDR3 coding DNA: TGTGCCTGGGTACCTGGATTCGGGACCACTGAAGCTTCCTTT. The V call is TRBV30, the J call TRBJ1-1, with D perhaps matching TRBD1 (5 bases). This CDR3 contains 14 residues. Looked up from germline, CDR1 is GTSNPN and CDR2 is SVGIG (reference sequence).